The entry below describes one T cell receptor beta chain. V lost 3 bases, J lost 5 bases, and 12 bases lay in between. Germline lookup yields CDR1 LGHNT and CDR2 FRNRAP. This CDR3 has 14 residues. Sequencing was performed with immunoSEQ multiplex PCR; in TCRdb, only in-frame clones are kept and a portion is missing. This sample yields about 96,000 clones, of which roughly 80% are seen a single time; around 5.8% belongs to the top ten. The sample originates from a study of OX40 agonist ivuxolimab in advanced cancers. This receptor was obtained from an adult with an advanced solid tumor such as melanoma, head and neck, liver or kidney cancer. The sample consisted of CD4+ or CD8+ T cells sorted from blood, taken in a trial of the OX40 agonist ivuxolimab. The V and J genes are TRBV12-5 and TRBJ2-3; D unclear. CDR3 sequence reads: CASGFLVVGDTQYF. The DNA of the CDR3 is TGTGCTAGTGGTTTTCTAGTAGTTGGAGATACGCAGTATTTT.